This entry lists 19 T cell receptor beta chains sequenced from one sample in a study of T cell repertoires in cytomegalovirus infection. One entry per CDR3 protein results from TCRdb running MiXCR on the reads. This sample has some 920,000 distinct CDR3 sequences; about a third occur once, and the top ten carry over 13%. Their antigens are not known. The input for sequencing was cultured CD8+ T cells from PBMCs, taken from culture after CMV antigen stimulation. The receptors were gathered from a human donor in good health (CMV status not recorded). Some clones in this sample may be carry-over from other donors' samples.

This clonotype has at least ten counts. This chain connects TRBV7-8 to TRBJ1-1; the D gene is possibly TRBD1 (6 bases). This CDR3 is 15 amino acids long. Germline loops: CDR1 SGHVS, CDR2 FQNEAQ. V lost 5 bases and J 3 bases, leaving 16 bases between the germline ends. The CDR3 sequence is CASSDHRVDYTEAFF. CDR3 nucleotide sequence: TGTGCCAGCAGCGACCACAGGGTTGACTACACTGAAGCTTTCTTT.

This clonotype has a handful of counts. V usage is TRBV10-3 and J usage is TRBJ2-3; 8 nucleotides line up with TRBD1. CDR3 size: 17 residues. Germline CDR1 ENHRY, CDR2 SYGVKD. V shed 3 bases, J shed 4 bases, and the junction held 12 bases outside the gene matches. CDR3 sequence (DNA): TGTGCCATCAGTGACCCCGTGACAGGGGTGGGACCAGATACGCAGTATTTT. Translation gives CAISDPVTGVGPDTQYF.

J is TRBJ1-2 and V is TRBV18; TRBD1 agrees at 8 bases. The V gene end was trimmed by 5 bases and the J gene end by 8 bases; junction bases not matched to a gene: 7. CDR3 length: 13 residues. Germline CDR1 is KGHSH and CDR2 is LQKENI. CDR3 region: CASSVDRVDGYTF. The CDR3 nucleotides read TGTGCCAGCTCAGTGGACAGGGTTGACGGCTACACCTTC.

In regard to this clonotype: Since a much larger clone is just one base distant, this may be a read error. The rearrangement links TRBV7-6 to TRBJ2-1; 7 bases fit TRBD1. Germline assignment: CDR1 SGHVS and CDR2 FNYEAQ. V lost 2 bases to trimming and J lost 6 bases; unmatched junction nucleotides: 10. There are 16 residues in the CDR3. The CDR3 sequence is CASSLFETGSLNEQFF. The CDR3 nucleotides are TGTGCCAGCAGCTTATTCGAGACAGGGAGCCTCAATGAGCAGTTCTTC.

This clonotype was recorded a few times. V usage is TRBV7-9 and J usage is TRBJ1-5; D not certain. V lost 1 base and J 9 bases, leaving 16 bases between the germline ends. Germline CDR1 reads SEHNR; CDR2 reads FQNEAQ (reference sequence). The CDR3 is made up of 15 amino acids. CDR3: CASSLGAVSTRPQHF. The CDR3 DNA reads TGTGCCAGCAGCTTAGGGGCAGTTTCAACACGGCCCCAGCATTTT.

The rearrangement links TRBV7-9 to TRBJ1-2, with D possibly matching TRBD1 (6 bases). CDR3 length equals 16 residues. Per the germline V gene, CDR1 is SEHNR and CDR2 is FQNEAQ (reference sequence). V gave up 2 bases and J gave up 2 bases, with 15 bases separating them. The CDR3 DNA reads as TGTGCCAGCAGCTTAACTCTGCAGGGGTCGAACTATGGCTACACCTTC. It yields the protein CASSLTLQGSNYGYTF.

This clonotype was recorded at least ten times. The chain couples TRBV7-4 to TRBJ1-2; possible D gene TRBD1, 6 bases. Germline V gene sequence: CDR1 SGHVT, CDR2 SQSDAQ. V shed 3 bases and J shed 3 bases, with 8 bases lying between them. This CDR3 spans 13 amino acids. The CDR3 spells CASSLGGHYGYTF. For the CDR3, the DNA is TGTGCCAGCAGCTTGGGGGGGCACTATGGCTACACCTTC. The whole variable domain, filled in from reference TRBV7-4 and TRBJ1-2, reads GAGVSQSPRYKVAKRGRDVALRCDSISGHVTLYWYRQTLGQGSEVLTYSQSDAQRDKSGRPSGRFSAERPERSVSTLKIQRTEQGDSAVYLCASSLGGHYGYTFGSGTRLTVV.

This clonotype was picked up a small number of times. The chain employs TRBV19 and TRBJ1-5, with no clear D. V dropped 7 bases and J dropped 0 bases, with 13 bases sitting between them. In germline, CDR1 is LNHDA, CDR2 SQIVND (reference sequence). CDR3 length equals 15 residues. DNA for the CDR3: TGTGCCAGTACCGCTTGGGGTTATAGCAATCAGCCCCAGCATTTT. This translates into CASTAWGYSNQPQHF.

The chain couples TRBV6-1 to TRBJ2-5, with D tentatively TRBD2 (7 bases). This CDR3 is built from 14 residues. From germline, CDR1 is MNHNS and CDR2 SASEGT. V dropped 7 bases and J dropped 2 bases, with 14 bases sitting between them. The CDR3 is CASIGRGPQETQYF. In DNA, the CDR3 is TGTGCCAGCATCGGGCGGGGGCCACAAGAGACCCAGTACTTC.

The chain employs TRBV7-9 and TRBJ2-7; tentatively, D is TRBD1 or TRBD2 (5 bases each). The germline V gene encodes CDR1 SEHNR and CDR2 FQNEAQ (reference sequence). Deletions cut 8 bases from V and 2 bases from J, with 16 bases between. CDR3 length: 14 residues. In DNA form, the CDR3 reads TGTGCCAGCGCACCCCTGGGACCGACCTACGAGCAGTACTTC. Protein sequence: CASAPLGPTYEQYF.

This chain joins TRBV12-5 and TRBJ2-1; no firm D call. This CDR3 is 14 amino acids long. In germline, CDR1 is LGHNT, CDR2 FRNRAP. V lost 1 base and J 9 bases, leaving 13 bases between the germline ends. The CDR3 DNA reads as TGTGCTAGTGGTTTGGGACCAGCGAGTGGTGAGCAGTTCTTC. Residues: CASGLGPASGEQFF. Filled out from reference TRBV12-5 and TRBJ2-1, the complete variable domain reads DARVTQTPRHKVTEMGQEVTMRCQPILGHNTVFWYRQTMMQGLELLAYFRNRAPLDDSGMPKDRFSAEMPDATLATLKIQPSEPRDSAVYFCASGLGPASGEQFFGPGTRLTVL.

This clonotype was counted between two and nine times. The chain uses TRBV5-4 and TRBJ1-6; D is uncertain. Trimming removed 2 bases from V and 3 bases from J, with 6 bases in between. The CDR3 loop spans 14 amino acids. Per germline, CDR1 SGHNT and CDR2 YYREEE (reference sequence). DNA for the CDR3: TGTGCCAGCAGCTTTAACAGCTATAATTCACCCCTCCACTTT. The encoded protein is CASSFNSYNSPLHF. Complete variable domain (other parts from reference TRBV5-4 and TRBJ1-6): ETGVTQSPTHLIKTRGQQVTLRCSSQSGHNTVSWYQQALGQGPQFIFQYYREEENGRGNFPPRFSGLQFPNYSSELNVNALELDDSALYLCASSFNSYNSPLHFGNGTRLTVT.

This clonotype was found a few times. The V and J genes are TRBV9 and TRBJ2-7; 9 positions match TRBD1. This CDR3 has 15 amino acids. Looked up from germline, CDR1 is SGDLS and CDR2 is YYNGEE. With V trimmed by 1 base and J by 2 bases, 4 bases remained unmatched. The CDR3 region is CASSVYRDRAYEQYF. The CDR3 coding sequence is TGTGCCAGCAGCGTATATAGGGACAGGGCCTACGAGCAGTACTTC.

The chain joins TRBV5-1 to TRBJ1-1, with no clear D. The V gene lost 3 bases and the J gene lost 4 bases, with 19 bases spanning the gap. CDR3 length: 16 residues. CDR1 and CDR2 from the germline V gene are SGHRS and YFSETQ. CDR3 bases: TGCGCCAGCAGCTGGATGGACGGTCGTTACGGCACTGAAGCTTTCTTT. Encoded protein: CASSWMDGRYGTEAFF.

J is TRBJ2-1 and V is TRBV20-1; possibly TRBD1 for D (5 bases). V was shortened by 7 bases and J by 7 bases, with 17 bases between the two germline ends. The germline gives CDR1 DFQATT, CDR2 SNEGSKA (reference sequence). The CDR3 consists of 13 residues. The CDR3, as DNA: TGCAGTGACAACGCACTTCCAGGGAATGAGCAGTTCTTC. Translating gives CSDNALPGNEQFF.

This clonotype was recorded a few times. The chain employs TRBV5-6 and TRBJ2-1; D may be TRBD1 (6 bases). V shed 3 bases and J shed 1 base, with 11 bases lying between them. The germline CDR1 and CDR2 sequences are SGHDT and YYEEEE. The CDR3 consists of 15 residues. The CDR3 loop is CASSYQGWSYNEQFF. In DNA form, the CDR3 reads TGTGCCAGCAGCTACCAGGGGTGGTCCTACAATGAGCAGTTCTTC.

This chain connects TRBV6-6 to TRBJ2-1; 10 bases fit TRBD2. Germline-derived CDR1 and CDR2 are MNHNY and SVGAGI (reference sequence). With V trimmed by 6 bases and J by 8 bases, 13 bases remained unmatched. The length of the CDR3 is 16 residues. The CDR3 DNA reads TGTGCCAGCAGCGAAAGCAGCGGGGGGGGGTTCCATGAGCAGTTCTTC. This encodes CASSESSGGGFHEQFF.

This clonotype was seen a handful of times. At one end the junction does not follow the germline gene, possibly because of a read error. The chain combines TRBV10-3 with TRBJ1-2; a possible D gene is TRBD1 (6 bases). This CDR3 spans 15 amino acids. CDR1 and CDR2 (germline): ENHRY, SYGVKD. CDR3 in amino acids: CAISEGGQTNYGYTF. CDR3 in DNA: TGTGCCATCAGTGAAGGAGGACAGACTAATTATGGCTACACCTTC.

The chain has TRBV10-3 and TRBJ2-5; no clear D. Germline V gene sequence: CDR1 ENHRY, CDR2 SYGVKD. This CDR3 spans 13 amino acids. V gave up 6 bases and J gave up 2 bases, with 10 bases separating them. Here the CDR3 DNA reads TGTGCCATCAGCCCAATCGGGCAAGAGACCCAGTACTTC. It specifies CAISPIGQETQYF.